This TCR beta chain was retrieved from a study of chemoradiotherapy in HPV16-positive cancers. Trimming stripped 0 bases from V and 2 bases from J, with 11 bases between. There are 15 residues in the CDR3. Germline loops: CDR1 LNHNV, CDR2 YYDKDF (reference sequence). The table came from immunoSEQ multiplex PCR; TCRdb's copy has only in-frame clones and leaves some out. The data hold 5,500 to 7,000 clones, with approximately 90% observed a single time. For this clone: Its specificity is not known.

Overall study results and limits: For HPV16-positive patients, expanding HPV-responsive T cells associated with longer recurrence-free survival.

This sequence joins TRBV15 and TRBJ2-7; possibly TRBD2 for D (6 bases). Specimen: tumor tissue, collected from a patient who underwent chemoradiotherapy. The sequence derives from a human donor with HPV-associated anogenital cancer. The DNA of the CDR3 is TGTGCCACCAGCAGAGATGGTAGCGGCACCTACGAGCAGTACTTC. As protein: CATSRDGSGTYEQYF.